Following are 26 T cell receptor beta chains from one sample sequenced in a study of T cell changes during pregnancy in multiple sclerosis. Assay: immunoSEQ multiplex PCR; the TCRdb copy retains only in-frame clones and omits some. The table records about 40,000 clones, 90% to 95% of them present only once. Sequences were derived from peripheral blood, sampled in the third trimester of pregnancy. These receptors originate from a female donor with multiple sclerosis, enrolled in a pregnancy study.

CDR3 residues: CASSLVGQRQETQYF. As DNA, the CDR3 is TGTGCCAGCAGCTTAGTGGGACAGAGACAAGAGACCCAGTACTTC. The chain joins TRBV7-2 to TRBJ2-5, with TRBD1 matching 7 bases. With 1 base clipped from V and 2 bases from J, the junction kept 4 bases outside the gene matches. The germline gives CDR1 SGHTA, CDR2 FQGNSA. CDR3 length equals 15 residues.

V gene TRBV19 combines with J gene TRBJ1-2; perhaps TRBD1 as D (5 bases). CDR1 is LNHDA, CDR2 SQIVND, per germline (reference sequence). The length of the CDR3 is 15 residues. V lost 1 base and J lost 3, with 12 bases in between. CDR3 loop: CASSIGTWLDYGYTF. CDR3 bases: TGTGCCAGTAGTATAGGGACATGGCTCGACTATGGCTACACCTTC.

The rearrangement links TRBV5-1 to TRBJ1-1, with D uncertain. CDR3 size: 13 residues. The V gene's germline CDR1 is SGHRS and CDR2 YFSETQ. Trimming shortened V by 0 bases and J by 4 bases, and 7 bases separated the two germline ends. DNA for the CDR3: TGCGCCAGCAGCTTGGCCGTTTTCACTGAAGCTTTCTTT. The encoded protein is CASSLAVFTEAFF.

Worth noting for this clone: Other DNA sequences in the same sample also yield this CDR3. V usage is TRBV4-1 and J usage is TRBJ2-5, with D perhaps TRBD1 (5 bases). Between the trimmed V and J ends, which lost 1 base and 2 bases, there was a span of 14 bases. Per germline, CDR1 MGHRA and CDR2 YSYEKL. The CDR3 runs to 16 residues. Here the CDR3 DNA reads TGCGCCAGCAGCCAAGTATTTAGTACAGGACAAGAGACCCAGTACTTC. Translation: CASSQVFSTGQETQYF.

V gene TRBV28 combines with J gene TRBJ2-1; D is undetermined. The CDR3 contains 11 residues. The V gene lost 5 bases and the J gene lost 3 bases, with 2 bases spanning the gap. The germline V gene encodes CDR1 MDHEN and CDR2 SYDVKM. The CDR3 is CASSLYNEQFF. In DNA, the CDR3 is TGTGCCAGCAGTCTCTACAATGAGCAGTTCTTC.

The chain combines TRBV14 with TRBJ2-5; D may be TRBD2 (5 bases). V gave up 6 bases and J gave up 6 bases, with 11 bases separating them. The CDR3 is 12 residues long. The germline CDR1 and CDR2 sequences are SGHDN and FVKESK. The CDR3 protein is CASSQPGKTQYF. In nucleotides, the CDR3 is TGTGCCAGCAGTCAACCGGGGAAGACCCAGTACTTC.

This clone was picked up a small number of times. The chain uses TRBV20-1 and TRBJ2-7; no firm D call. CDR1 is DFQATT and CDR2 is SNEGSKA in the germline V gene (reference sequence). CDR3 length: 11 amino acids. V was pared by 4 bases and J by 5 bases, with 9 bases between. DNA for the CDR3: TGCAGTGCTATTCCGAGCAACGAGCAGTACTTC. Amino acid sequence: CSAIPSNEQYF.

This chain uses TRBV14 with TRBJ1-2; tentative D call: TRBD1 (5 bases). The CDR3 has 15 amino acids. V dropped 5 bases and J dropped 8 bases, with 21 bases sitting between them. From germline, CDR1 is SGHDN and CDR2 FVKESK. CDR3 loop: CASSSLPTAYWGYTF. DNA of the CDR3: TGTGCCAGCAGCTCATTACCGACAGCCTACTGGGGCTACACCTTC.

The V call is TRBV4-3, the J call TRBJ1-1, with D maybe TRBD1 (6 bases). This CDR3 is built from 14 residues. V was pared by 3 bases and J by 5 bases, with 13 bases between. Germline lookup yields CDR1 LGHNA and CDR2 YSLEER. CDR3 DNA: TGCGCCAGCAGCCAGGGGGCGAGAGCGACTGAAGCTTTCTTT. Protein product: CASSQGARATEAFF.

The gene calls are TRBV29-1 and TRBJ1-2, with D hard to call. Germline lookup yields CDR1 SQVTM and CDR2 ANQGSEA. V gave up 4 bases and J gave up 4 bases, with 7 bases separating them. This CDR3 comprises 11 residues. The CDR3 spells CSVAHSYGYTF. The CDR3 DNA reads TGCAGCGTTGCCCACAGCTATGGCTACACCTTC. The full variable domain, in which reference TRBV29-1 and TRBJ1-2 provide the parts outside the CDR3, is SAVISQKPSRDICQRGTSLTIQCQVDSQVTMMFWYRQQPGQSLTLIATANQGSEATYESGFVIDKFPISRPNLTFSTLTVSNMSPEDSSIYLCSVAHSYGYTFGSGTRLTVV.

The CDR3 sequence: CSAPGTGEQFF. CDR3 DNA: TGCAGTGCCCCGGGGACAGGGGAGCAGTTCTTC. The chain carries TRBV20-1 and TRBJ2-1, with 9 bases identical to TRBD1. V was pared by 6 bases and J by 10 bases, with 4 bases of the junction left unmatched. Germline V gene data show CDR1 as DFQATT and CDR2 as SNEGSKA (reference sequence). The length of the CDR3 is 11 residues.

The rearrangement uses TRBV5-1 and TRBJ2-5; TRBD2 matches 7 bases. V lost 9 bases to trimming and J lost 2 bases; unmatched junction nucleotides: 10. The CDR3 has 14 amino acids. The germline gives CDR1 SGHRS, CDR2 YFSETQ. The CDR3 coding sequence is TGCGCCACCAAAATGGGGACTACGCAAGAGACCCAGTACTTC. Translation gives CATKMGTTQETQYF. The full variable domain, completed using reference TRBV5-1 and TRBJ2-5, is KAGVTQTPRYLIKTRGQQVTLSCSPISGHRSVSWYQQTPGQGLQFLFEYFSETQRNKGNFPGRFSGRQFSNSRSEMNVSTLELGDSALYLCATKMGTTQETQYFGPGTRLLVL.

A single count supports this clone. J is TRBJ1-2 and V is TRBV28; the D is unclear. CDR3 length equals 17 residues. With 6 bases removed from V and 3 bases from J, the gap between germline ends came to 23 bases. Germline values: CDR1 MDHEN, CDR2 SYDVKM. CDR3 in DNA: TGTGCCAGCAGCTCCGTTGGGCAGACCGGCATTCACTATGGCTACACCTTC. This sequence encodes CASSSVGQTGIHYGYTF.

The V call is TRBV6-5, the J call TRBJ2-3, with D possibly matching TRBD2 (6 bases). CDR1 and CDR2 (germline): MNHEY, SVGAGI. Trimming pared 5 bases from V and 6 bases from J, leaving 15 bases between. This CDR3 is built from 14 residues. CDR3 DNA sequence: TGTGCCAGCAGTCCAAAACTAGCTGTCGATACGCAGTATTTT. It codes for CASSPKLAVDTQYF.

The V and J genes are TRBV27 and TRBJ2-1; 7 bases are shared with TRBD1. V was pared by 3 bases and J by 4 bases, with 6 bases of the junction left unmatched. CDR1 is MNHEY, CDR2 SMNVEV, per germline (reference sequence). The CDR3 is 15 residues long. The DNA of the CDR3 is TGTGCCAGCAGTTTCCGGGACAGCTCGTACAATGAGCAGTTCTTC. As protein: CASSFRDSSYNEQFF.

The chain recombines TRBV28 with TRBJ1-2; 7 bases are shared with TRBD1. The CDR3 covers 13 residues. CDR1 is MDHEN, CDR2 SYDVKM, per germline. V gave up 4 bases and J gave up 4 bases; unmatched junction bases: 3. The CDR3 nucleotides read TGTGCCAGCAGTTCGGGACAGATCTATGGCTACACCTTC. Translation: CASSSGQIYGYTF.

This chain connects TRBV7-8 to TRBJ2-7, with 12 nucleotides matching TRBD2. With 5 bases clipped from V and 1 base from J, the junction kept 9 bases outside the gene matches. The CDR3 runs 17 residues. In germline, CDR1 is SGHVS, CDR2 FQNEAQ. The CDR3 loop is CASSIRTSGITSYEQYF. CDR3 in DNA: TGTGCCAGCAGCATCAGGACTAGCGGGATTACTTCCTACGAGCAGTACTTC.

The chain uses TRBV10-3 and TRBJ1-2; 7 bases fit TRBD1. The junction had 12 bases not matched to a gene; V was cut back by 4 bases and J by 4 bases. This CDR3 comprises 16 residues. In germline, CDR1 is ENHRY, CDR2 SYGVKD. For the CDR3, the DNA is TGTGCCATCAGTGGAGGAGATTTTGACAGGGTCTATGGCTACACCTTC. Amino acids: CAISGGDFDRVYGYTF.

The table lists this clone with a count of one. The V call is TRBV28, the J call TRBJ1-1; maybe TRBD1 (6 bases). The germline gives CDR1 MDHEN, CDR2 SYDVKM. Trimming pared 6 bases from V and 6 bases from J, leaving 14 bases between. The CDR3 totals 13 residues. DNA for the CDR3: TGTGCCAGCAGCTTTACAGGGTCCCCTGAAGCTTTCTTT. Its protein product is CASSFTGSPEAFF.

This sequence joins TRBV4-2 and TRBJ2-3; D possibly corresponds to TRBD2 (5 bases). The V and J ends lost 2 bases and 0 bases respectively, with 15 bases between them. Per the germline V gene, CDR1 is LGHNA and CDR2 is YNFKEQ. This CDR3 comprises 17 residues. This CDR3 is CASSQYATTTSTDTQYF. The CDR3 region has the DNA TGTGCCAGCAGCCAATATGCAACGACTACTAGCACAGATACGCAGTATTTT.

The gene calls are TRBV11-3 and TRBJ2-7; 7 bases match TRBD1. CDR1 SGHNT and CDR2 YENEEA come from the germline V gene. Germline trimming cut 5 bases from V and 2 bases from J; bases unmatched to any gene: 6. This CDR3 contains 14 residues. The DNA of the CDR3 is TGTGCCAGCAGCCCAAGGGACAGACCCTACGAGCAGTACTTC. It translates to CASSPRDRPYEQYF.

The chain has TRBV12-5 and TRBJ2-1, with 8 bases that match TRBD2. Germline-derived CDR1 and CDR2 are LGHNT and FRNRAP. The CDR3 length is 18 residues. Trimming at V came to 1 base and at J to 6 bases, leaving 14 bases not matched to a gene. CDR3 loop: CASGLESLLAGYGNEQFF. The CDR3 nucleotides read TGTGCTAGTGGTTTGGAAAGCCTCCTAGCGGGCTACGGCAATGAGCAGTTCTTC.

The rearrangement joins TRBV7-3 to TRBJ1-2; 7 positions match TRBD1. J lost 7 bases, V lost 2 bases, and 10 bases had no gene match. CDR1 and CDR2 from the germline V gene are SGHTA and FQGTGA. CDR3 length: 15 residues. The CDR3: CASSLEGRGTSGYTF. Here the CDR3 DNA reads TGTGCCAGCAGCTTAGAGGGCAGGGGGACTTCTGGCTACACCTTC.

This chain uses TRBV2 with TRBJ2-3, with D possibly being TRBD1 (5 bases). This CDR3 comprises 15 residues. CDR1 is SNHLY, CDR2 FYNNEI, per germline. Trimming pared 9 bases from V and 2 bases from J, leaving 18 bases between. CDR3 protein: CASLATDRTTDTQYF. The CDR3 coding sequence is TGTGCCAGTTTGGCCACCGACAGAACCACAGATACGCAGTATTTT.

The V and J genes are TRBV30 and TRBJ2-3, with 11 positions matching TRBD2. V shed 8 bases and J 3 bases; nucleotides not matched to a gene: 7. This CDR3 comprises 14 residues. In germline, CDR1 is GTSNPN, CDR2 SVGIG (reference sequence). The CDR3 reads CALRLAGITDTQYF. As DNA, the CDR3 is TGTGCCCTCAGACTAGCGGGAATAACAGATACGCAGTATTTT.

The V and J genes are TRBV4-3 and TRBJ1-6; D unresolved. Trimming left V 1 base short and J 7 bases short, with 5 bases between. The CDR3 length is 13 residues. Germline V CDR1 and CDR2: LGHNA, YSLEER. The CDR3 loop is CASSQAGNSPLHF. CDR3 DNA: TGCGCCAGCAGCCAAGCCGGGAATTCACCCCTCCACTTT.